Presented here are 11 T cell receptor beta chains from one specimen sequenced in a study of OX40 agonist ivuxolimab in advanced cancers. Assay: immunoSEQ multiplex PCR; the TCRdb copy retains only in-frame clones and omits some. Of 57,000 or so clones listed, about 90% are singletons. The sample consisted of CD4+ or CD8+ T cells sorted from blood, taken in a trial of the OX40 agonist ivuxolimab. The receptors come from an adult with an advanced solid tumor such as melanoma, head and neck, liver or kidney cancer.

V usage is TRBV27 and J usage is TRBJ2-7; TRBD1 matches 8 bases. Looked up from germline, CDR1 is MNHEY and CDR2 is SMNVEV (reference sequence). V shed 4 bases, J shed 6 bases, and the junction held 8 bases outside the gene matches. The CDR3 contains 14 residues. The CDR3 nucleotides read TGTGCCAGCAGTTGGAGACAGGGGTTATTCGAGCAGTACTTC. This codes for CASSWRQGLFEQYF.

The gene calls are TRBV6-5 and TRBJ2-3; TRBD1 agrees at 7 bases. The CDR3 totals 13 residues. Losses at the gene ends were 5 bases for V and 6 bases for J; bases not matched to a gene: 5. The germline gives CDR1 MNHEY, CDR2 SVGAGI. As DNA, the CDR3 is TGTGCCAGCAGTGACAGGGCCGGGGATACGCAGTATTTT. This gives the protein CASSDRAGDTQYF.

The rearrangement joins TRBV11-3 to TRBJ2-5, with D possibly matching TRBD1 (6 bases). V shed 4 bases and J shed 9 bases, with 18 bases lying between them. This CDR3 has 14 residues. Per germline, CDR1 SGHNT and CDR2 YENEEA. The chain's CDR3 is CASSSRGVEGAQYF. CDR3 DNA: TGTGCCAGCAGCTCCCGTGGGGTCGAGGGGGCCCAGTACTTC.

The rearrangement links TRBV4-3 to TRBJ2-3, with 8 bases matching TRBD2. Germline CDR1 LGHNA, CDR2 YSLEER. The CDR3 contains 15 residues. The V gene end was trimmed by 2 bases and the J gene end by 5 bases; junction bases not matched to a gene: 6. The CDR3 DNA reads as TGCGCCAGCAGCCAATATAGCGGGAATCGAGATACGCAGTATTTT. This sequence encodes CASSQYSGNRDTQYF.

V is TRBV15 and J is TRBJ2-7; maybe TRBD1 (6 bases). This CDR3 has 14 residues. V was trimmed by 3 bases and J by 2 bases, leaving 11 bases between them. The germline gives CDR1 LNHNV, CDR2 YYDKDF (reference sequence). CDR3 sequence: CATSRGAPTYEQYF. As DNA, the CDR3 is TGTGCCACCAGCAGGGGGGCCCCCACCTACGAGCAGTACTTC.

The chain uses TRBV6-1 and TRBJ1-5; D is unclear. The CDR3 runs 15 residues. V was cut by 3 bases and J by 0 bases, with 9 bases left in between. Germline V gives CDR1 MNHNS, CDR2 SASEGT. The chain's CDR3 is CASSEARYSNQPQHF. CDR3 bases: TGTGCCAGCAGTGAGGCGCGTTATAGCAATCAGCCCCAGCATTTT.

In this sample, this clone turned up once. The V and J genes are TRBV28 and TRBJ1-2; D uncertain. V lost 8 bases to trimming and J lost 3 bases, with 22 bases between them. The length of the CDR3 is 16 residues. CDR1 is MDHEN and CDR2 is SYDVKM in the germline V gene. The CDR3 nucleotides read TGTGCCAGCCAGTACACTAGGCGGGGAGAGTACTATGGCTACACCTTC. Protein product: CASQYTRRGEYYGYTF.

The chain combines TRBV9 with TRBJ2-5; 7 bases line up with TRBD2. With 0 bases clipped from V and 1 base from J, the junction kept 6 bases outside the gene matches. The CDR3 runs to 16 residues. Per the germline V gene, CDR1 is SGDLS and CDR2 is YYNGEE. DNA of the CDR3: TGTGCCAGCAGCGTAGGCGCTAGCGGCCTCCAAGAGACCCAGTACTTC. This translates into CASSVGASGLQETQYF.

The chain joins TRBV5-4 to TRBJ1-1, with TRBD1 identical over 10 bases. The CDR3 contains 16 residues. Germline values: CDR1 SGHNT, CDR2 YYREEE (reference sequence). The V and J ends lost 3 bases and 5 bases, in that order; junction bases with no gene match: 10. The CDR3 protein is CASSSGDRGGVTEAFF. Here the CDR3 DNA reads TGTGCCAGCAGCTCTGGGGACAGGGGAGGGGTTACTGAAGCTTTCTTT.

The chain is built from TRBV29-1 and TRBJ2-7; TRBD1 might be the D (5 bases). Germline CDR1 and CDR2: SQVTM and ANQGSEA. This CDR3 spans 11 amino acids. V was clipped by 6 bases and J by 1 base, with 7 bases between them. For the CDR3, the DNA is TGCAGCGTGGGGCTGTCCTACGAGCAGTACTTC. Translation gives CSVGLSYEQYF.

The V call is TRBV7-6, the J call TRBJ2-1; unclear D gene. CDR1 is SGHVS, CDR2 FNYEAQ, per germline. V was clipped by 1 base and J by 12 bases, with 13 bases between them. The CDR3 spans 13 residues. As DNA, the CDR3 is TGTGCCAGCAGCTTAGAGAGTCCCCGTGCGCAGTTCTTC. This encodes CASSLESPRAQFF.